This entry is about one TCR beta chain. Antigen: not known. Per the germline V gene, CDR1 is SGHRS and CDR2 is YFSETQ. This CDR3 comprises 16 residues. With 1 base clipped from V and 4 bases from J, the junction kept 10 bases outside the gene matches. This entry comes from a study of cytomegalovirus exposure and HLA in healthy donors. Study observations and caveats: Other equally common chains were less clonally expanded than HLA-associated TCR beta chains, a later analysis showed. The authors later linked a missense DCLRE1C variant to TCR beta V- and J-gene trimming.

Both 60 Vbeta primers and 13 Jbeta primers went into the PCR. The repertoire was sequenced with immunoSEQ multiplex PCR; TCRdb's copy has only in-frame clones and lacks some. This sample carries roughly 200,000 clones, over 80% of them seen once, and the ten largest clones take more than 0.6%. The V gene is TRBV5-1, the J gene TRBJ1-2; 7 bases are a match to TRBD1. This receptor was obtained from a boy under 10 years old in good health and CMV-seronegative. Sample: PBMCs. The CDR3 spells CASSLWTGDLGYGYTF. CDR3 bases: TGCGCCAGCAGCTTGTGGACAGGCGACCTGGGCTATGGCTACACCTTC.